These 13 T cell receptor beta chains originate from one sample sequenced in a study of technical replicates of blood from a few donors. The assay was immunoSEQ multiplex PCR, and TCRdb's table has in-frame clones only and misses some. The sample consists of about 89,000 clones, about 94% of them appearing once. Sequenced: T cells isolated from PBMCs. These receptors all stem from a human donor in good health.

V gene TRBV5-8 combines with J gene TRBJ2-7, with D unresolved. The CDR3 sequence is 13 residues long. The ends were cut back, 0 bases at V and 0 bases at J, with 4 bases in the middle. Germline values: CDR1 SGHTS, CDR2 YDEGEE. CDR3 DNA sequence: TGTGCCAGCAGCTTGGCCAGCTCCTACGAGCAGTACTTC. It codes for CASSLASSYEQYF.

V usage is TRBV28 and J usage is TRBJ1-2; 10 nucleotides line up with TRBD1. Trimming at V came to 3 bases and at J to 6 bases, leaving 10 bases not matched to a gene. The CDR3 totals 16 residues. Germline values: CDR1 MDHEN, CDR2 SYDVKM. CDR3 nucleotide sequence: TGTGCCAGCAGTTTCCGGACAGGGGGATACCCCAATGGCTACACCTTC. This gives the protein CASSFRTGGYPNGYTF.

The V and J genes are TRBV5-4 and TRBJ1-2; unclear D gene. Trimming pared 0 bases from V and 2 bases from J, leaving 8 bases between. This CDR3 spans 14 amino acids. The V gene's germline CDR1 is SGHNT and CDR2 YYREEE (reference sequence). CDR3 sequence reads: CASSLAPGNYGYTF. DNA for the CDR3: TGTGCCAGCAGCTTGGCCCCGGGAAACTATGGCTACACCTTC.

The CDR3 sequence: CASSRQASNQPQHF. The CDR3 DNA follows: TGTGCCAGCAGCCGACAGGCAAGCAATCAGCCCCAGCATTTT. This sequence joins TRBV2 and TRBJ1-5; D may be TRBD1 (6 bases). V was clipped by 6 bases and J by 1 base, with 10 bases between them. The germline V gene has CDR1 SNHLY and CDR2 FYNNEI. The CDR3 is 14 residues long.

The chain has TRBV18 and TRBJ1-3; D not certain. Germline loops: CDR1 KGHSH, CDR2 LQKENI. Between the trimmed V and J ends, which lost 1 base and 0 bases, there was a span of 10 bases. The CDR3 is 16 amino acids. CDR3 loop: CASSPQDIISGNTIYF. The DNA for the CDR3 is TGTGCCAGCTCACCACAAGACATCATCTCTGGAAACACCATATATTTT.

The chain recombines TRBV21-1 with TRBJ1-1; the table gives TRBD1 as D, unverified against the DNA. TRBV21-1 is a pseudogene. There are 15 residues in the CDR3. CDR3 DNA: TGTGCCAGCAGCACCTCCCGGGACAAGGACACTGAAGCTTTCTTT. Translation gives CASSTSRDKDTEAFF.

This chain connects TRBV2 to TRBJ2-5, with a possible D match to TRBD2 (5 bases). The germline V gene has CDR1 SNHLY and CDR2 FYNNEI. Trimming shortened V by 7 bases and J by 4 bases, and 13 bases separated the two germline ends. The CDR3 loop spans 13 amino acids. DNA for the CDR3: TGTGCCAGCAAACGGGATCTGGCAGAGACCCAGTACTTC. Protein product: CASKRDLAETQYF. Drawing the rest from reference TRBV2 and TRBJ2-5, the complete variable domain is EPEVTQTPSHQVTQMGQEVILRCVPISNHLYFYWYRQILGQKVEFLVSFYNNEISEKSEIFDDQFSVERPDGSNFTLKIRSTKLEDSAMYFCASKRDLAETQYFGPGTRLLVL.

V usage is TRBV2 and J usage is TRBJ2-7; 10 nucleotides agree with TRBD2. CDR1 and CDR2 from the germline V gene are SNHLY and FYNNEI. V lost 8 bases to trimming and J lost 4 bases; unmatched junction nucleotides: 14. The CDR3 length is 16 residues. CDR3 residues: CASVDETLAGLYEQYF. Written as DNA, the CDR3 is TGTGCCAGCGTTGATGAAACACTAGCGGGGCTATACGAGCAGTACTTC.

The chain couples TRBV7-9 to TRBJ1-2; D remains unclear. Trimming shortened V by 0 bases and J by 5 bases, and 16 bases separated the two germline ends. CDR3 length: 16 amino acids. Per germline, CDR1 SEHNR and CDR2 FQNEAQ (reference sequence). CDR3 nucleotide sequence: TGTGCCAGCAGCTTAGCCCGTACTGCCCGCGCTTATGGCTACACCTTC. Amino acids: CASSLARTARAYGYTF. Variable domain in full (rest from reference TRBV7-9 and TRBJ1-2): DTGVSQNPRHKITKRGQNVTFRCDPISEHNRLYWYRQTLGQGPEFLTYFQNEAQLEKSRLLSDRFSAERPKGSFSTLEIQRTEQGDSAMYLCASSLARTARAYGYTFGSGTRLTVV.

The rearrangement uses TRBV7-7 and TRBJ2-5, with 13 bases identical to TRBD2. The CDR3 is 15 residues long. After removal of 5 bases from V and 4 bases from J, the junction contained 4 bases not matched to a gene. Germline CDR1 SSHAT, CDR2 FNYEAQ (reference sequence). The CDR3 sequence is CASSVGLAGRETQYF. CDR3 nucleotides: TGTGCCAGCAGCGTGGGACTAGCGGGGAGAGAGACCCAGTACTTC.

The chain links TRBV4-1 to TRBJ2-7, with TRBD1 identical over 7 bases. Per germline, CDR1 MGHRA and CDR2 YSYEKL. The CDR3 is made up of 15 amino acids. V shed 0 bases, J shed 3 bases, and the junction held 5 bases outside the gene matches. CDR3 bases: TGCGCCAGCAGCCAAGAGAGGGACAGCCGCTACGAGCAGTACTTC. This gives the protein CASSQERDSRYEQYF.

The chain joins TRBV30 to TRBJ1-4; D is perhaps TRBD1 (5 bases). The V gene's germline CDR1 is GTSNPN and CDR2 SVGIG (reference sequence). The V end lost 5 bases, the J end lost 6 bases, and 16 bases lay between the germline ends. This CDR3 is 14 amino acids long. CDR3: CAWGRYLGHEKLFF. DNA for the CDR3: TGTGCCTGGGGGAGGTACTTGGGGCATGAAAAACTGTTTTTT.

The count of this clone is one. The V gene is TRBV7-9, the J gene TRBJ1-4; D not certain. V gave up 6 bases and J gave up 6 bases, with 11 bases separating them. The CDR3 spans 13 residues. CDR1 SEHNR and CDR2 FQNEAQ come from the germline V gene (reference sequence). CDR3: CASSLLLDEKLFF. The CDR3 DNA follows: TGTGCCAGCAGTCTATTGCTGGATGAAAAACTGTTTTTT.